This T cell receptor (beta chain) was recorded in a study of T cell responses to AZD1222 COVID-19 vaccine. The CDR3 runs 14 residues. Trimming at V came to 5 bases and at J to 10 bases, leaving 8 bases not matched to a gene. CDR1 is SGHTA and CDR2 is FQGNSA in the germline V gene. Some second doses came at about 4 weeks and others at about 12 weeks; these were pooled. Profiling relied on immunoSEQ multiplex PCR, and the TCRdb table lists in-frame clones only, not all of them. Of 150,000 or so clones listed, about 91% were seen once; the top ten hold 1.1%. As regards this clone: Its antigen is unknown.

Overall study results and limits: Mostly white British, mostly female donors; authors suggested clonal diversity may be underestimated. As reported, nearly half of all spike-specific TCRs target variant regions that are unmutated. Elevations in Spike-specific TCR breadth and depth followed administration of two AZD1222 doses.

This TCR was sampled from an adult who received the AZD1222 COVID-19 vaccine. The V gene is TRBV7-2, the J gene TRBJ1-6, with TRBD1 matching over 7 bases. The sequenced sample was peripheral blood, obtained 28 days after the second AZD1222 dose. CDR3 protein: CASSLRQGNSPLHF. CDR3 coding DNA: TGTGCCAGCAGCCTGAGACAGGGAAACTCACCCCTCCACTTT.